The next 10 T cell receptor beta chains were all read from a single sample in a study of control samples from healthy donors and cancer patients. Data came from immunoSEQ multiplex PCR; TCRdb stores just in-frame clones and leaves some out. The data contain 70,000 or so clones, nearly 85% of them seen just once; the ten biggest clones take up approximately 30%. Sequencing was performed on blood. The source is a man aged 50-60 years in good health.

Ten or more counts support this clone. The rearrangement links TRBV4-3 to TRBJ1-3; no clear D gene. Germline V gene lookup returns CDR1 LGHNA and CDR2 YSLEER. The CDR3 length is 15 residues. Deletions cut 2 bases from V and 2 bases from J, with 10 bases between. DNA for the CDR3: TGCGCCAGCAGCCAATCGAAGAGTACTGGAAACACCATATATTTT. This translates into CASSQSKSTGNTIYF.

The chain combines TRBV29-1 with TRBJ2-7; weak D call: TRBD1 (6 bases). Germline V CDR1 and CDR2: SQVTM, ANQGSEA. This CDR3 has 15 amino acids. V was clipped by 4 bases and J by 5 bases, with 21 bases between them. CDR3 amino acids: CSVGLGRGMANEQYF. The DNA of the CDR3 is TGCAGCGTTGGTCTCGGCAGGGGCATGGCGAACGAGCAGTACTTC.

The chain joins TRBV5-5 to TRBJ1-2; no clear D gene. This CDR3 is built from 14 residues. The germline CDR1 and CDR2 sequences are SGHKS and YYEKEE (reference sequence). V lost 0 bases and J lost 7, with 13 bases in between. As DNA, the CDR3 is TGTGCCAGCAGCTTGGCTTTGCAGGCTCGTGGCTACACCTTC. Translation: CASSLALQARGYTF.

The V call is TRBV7-3, the J call TRBJ1-1, with unresolved D. Germline lookup yields CDR1 SGHTA and CDR2 FQGTGA. V was pared by 2 bases and J by 3 bases, with 13 bases between. The CDR3 totals 15 residues. Here the CDR3 DNA reads TGTGCCAGCAGCTTACGGCGAGGCGCGGACACTGAAGCTTTCTTT. Translated, it gives CASSLRRGADTEAFF. Drawing the rest from reference TRBV7-3 and TRBJ1-1, the complete variable domain is GAGVSQTPSNKVTEKGKYVELRCDPISGHTALYWYRQSLGQGPEFLIYFQGTGAADDSGLPNDRFFAVRPEGSVSTLKIQRTERGDSAVYLCASSLRRGADTEAFFGQGTRLTVV.

The V and J genes are TRBV4-2 and TRBJ2-5, with unresolved D. Germline lookup yields CDR1 LGHNA and CDR2 YNFKEQ. The CDR3 sequence is 13 residues long. V lost 4 bases to trimming and J lost 2 bases, with 8 bases between them. CDR3 protein: CASSRGYQETQYF. CDR3 nucleotide sequence: TGTGCCAGCAGCCGCGGCTATCAAGAGACCCAGTACTTC.

The chain links TRBV10-3 to TRBJ2-1; TRBD1 is a possible D gene (5 bases). This CDR3 spans 15 amino acids. Between the trimmed V and J ends, which lost 8 bases and 2 bases, there was a span of 16 bases. Germline V gene data show CDR1 as ENHRY and CDR2 as SYGVKD. For the CDR3, the DNA is TGTGCCATCCCACGAAGGGGCAGTCCCTACAATGAGCAGTTCTTC. Translating gives CAIPRRGSPYNEQFF.

The chain couples TRBV11-1 to TRBJ1-6; a possible D gene is TRBD1 (5 bases). Germline V gene data show CDR1 as SGHAT and CDR2 as FQDESV (reference sequence). CDR3 length equals 14 residues. V gave up 5 bases and J gave up 6 bases, with 11 bases separating them. DNA of the CDR3: TGTGCCAGCAGCCCGGGACCGCGTAATTCACCCCTCCACTTT. Translated, it gives CASSPGPRNSPLHF.

V usage is TRBV6-2 or TRBV6-3 and J usage is TRBJ2-7; D gene uncertain. The CDR3 runs to 14 residues. V shed 2 bases and J shed 3 bases, with 11 bases lying between them. Germline lookup yields CDR1 MNHEY and CDR2 SVGEGT. The CDR3 protein is CASSYAGPNYEQYF. CDR3 sequence (DNA): TGTGCCAGCAGTTACGCTGGGCCTAACTACGAGCAGTACTTC.

This chain uses TRBV11-3 with TRBJ1-4, with a weak D call TRBD1 (5 bases). From germline, CDR1 is SGHNT and CDR2 YENEEA. The CDR3 has 13 residues. V was clipped by 4 bases and J by 8 bases, with 11 bases between them. CDR3 loop: CASSSGDWEKLFF. The CDR3 DNA sequence: TGTGCCAGCAGCTCGGGGGATTGGGAAAAACTGTTTTTT.

There are a few counts of this clone. V usage is TRBV4-3 and J usage is TRBJ2-3; weak D call: TRBD2 (6 bases). Trimming shortened V by 1 base and J by 1 base, and 12 bases separated the two germline ends. This CDR3 region has 16 residues. Germline-derived CDR1 and CDR2 are LGHNA and YSLEER. Here the CDR3 DNA reads TGCGCCAGCAGCCAAGTCTTCGGAGGGGGCACAGATACGCAGTATTTT. It specifies CASSQVFGGGTDTQYF.